These T cell receptor beta chains were read from a single sample in a study of T cells after yellow fever vaccination. Each CDR3 protein is one row after TCRdb ran MiXCR on the 5' RACE reads. The sample carries around 320,000 distinct CDR3 sequences, about 10% recorded once. Specimen: CD4+ T cells sorted from PBMCs, collected 5 days after the yellow fever booster vaccination. The receptors here all came from a man younger than 35 who received the YFV17D yellow fever vaccine. Both conserved end residues are part of each CDR3. Fields, in order: V gene, clone size, D gene, J gene, CDR3 protein, CDR3 DNA. A D gene is named only where the DNA matches it firmly. Expanded clones get a size class; other rows say once, few or many, or leave the size out.

>TRBV4-3|.|TRBD2|TRBJ2-3
CASSRGGSGITDTQYF
TGCGCCAGCAGCCGGGGGGGTAGCGGGATCACAGATACGCAGTATTTT
>TRBV7-9|.|.|TRBJ1-1
CASSLVGGLWIGTEAFF
TGTGCCAGCAGCTTAGTCGGGGGCCTCTGGATTGGTACTGAAGCTTTCTTT
>TRBV6-5|few|TRBD1|TRBJ1-4
CASSAGTDKKLFF
TGTGCCAGCAGTGCGGGGACAGACAAAAAACTGTTTTTT
>TRBV6-6|.|.|TRBJ1-2
CASTRSGGYTF
TGTGCCAGCACCCGCTCTGGAGGCTACACCTTC
>TRBV5-1|many|.|TRBJ2-5
CASSLETPQGAQYF
TGCGCCAGCAGCTTGGAGACGCCACAGGGAGCCCAGTACTTC
>TRBV4-2|.|.|TRBJ1-2
CASSQVRRADYGYTF
TGTGCCAGCAGCCAAGTCCGGCGGGCTGACTATGGCTACACCTTC
>TRBV5-1|few|.|TRBJ2-5
CASSLQPNQETQYF
TGCGCCAGCAGCTTGCAGCCCAACCAAGAGACCCAGTACTTC
>TRBV7-2|.|TRBD2|TRBJ2-1
CASSLAPAGGPNEQFF
TGTGCCAGCAGCTTAGCGCCAGCGGGGGGGCCTAATGAGCAGTTCTTC
>TRBV29-1|.|.|TRBJ1-2
CSVEDRSIRVYGYTF
TGCAGCGTTGAAGACAGGAGCATACGGGTCTATGGCTACACCTTC
>TRBV14|.|.|TRBJ2-3
CASSQGGRQEYF
TGTGCCAGCAGCCAAGGGGGAAGGCAGGAGTATTTT
>TRBV4-3|few|.|TRBJ2-2
CASSQEGADTGELFF
TGCGCCAGCAGCCAAGAAGGCGCAGACACCGGGGAGCTGTTTTTT
>TRBV18|few|.|TRBJ1-1
CASSPRDGGNTEAFF
TGTGCCAGCTCACCACGGGACGGGGGGAACACTGAAGCTTTCTTT
>TRBV7-2|.|TRBD2|TRBJ2-1
CACSSSGTRYNEQFF
TGTGCCTGCAGCTCTAGCGGGACCCGATACAATGAGCAGTTCTTC
>TRBV12-3/TRBV12-4|few|.|TRBJ1-5
CASSKTGGDQPQHF
TGTGCCAGCAGTAAGACAGGAGGGGATCAGCCCCAGCATTTT
>TRBV2|few|TRBD1|TRBJ1-4
CASATPGTVVGKLFF
TGTGCCAGCGCAACCCCCGGGACAGTTGTCGGAAAACTGTTTTTT
>TRBV4-2|few|TRBD1|TRBJ2-1
CASSQFNIGQGDNEQLF
TGTGCCAGCAGCCAATTTAATATCGGACAGGGTGACAATGAGCAGCTCTTC
>TRBV7-3|.|.|TRBJ2-1
CASSLMLAMGNNEQFF
TGTGCCAGCAGCTTAATGCTAGCGATGGGTAATAATGAGCAGTTCTTC
>TRBV5-1|.|.|TRBJ2-7
CASRARDTTYEQYF
TGCGCCAGCAGAGCTCGGGACACTACCTACGAGCAGTACTTC
>TRBV6-5|.|TRBD1|TRBJ2-5
CASSGDRRFRETQYF
TGTGCCAGCAGTGGGGACAGGAGATTTCGGGAGACCCAGTACTTC
>TRBV3-1|many|.|TRBJ2-7
CASSQVNRARYEQYF
TGTGCCAGCAGCCAAGTCAACAGGGCCAGATACGAGCAGTACTTC
>TRBV20-1|few|.|TRBJ2-5
CSAREGLHQETQYF
TGCAGTGCTAGAGAGGGTCTCCACCAAGAGACCCAGTACTTC
>TRBV7-2|.|.|TRBJ2-3
CASSLVTETDTQYF
TGTGCCAGCAGCTTAGTAACGGAAACAGATACGCAGTATTTT
>TRBV12-1|.|.|TRBJ2-2
CASLFMGRAYSNTGELFF
TGTGCCTCTCTGTTCATGGGCAGGGCCTACTCGAACACCGGGGAGCTGTTTTTT
>TRBV28|.|.|TRBJ2-2
CASSLRQHTGELFF
TGTGCCAGCAGTTTAAGGCAGCACACCGGGGAGCTGTTTTTT
>TRBV18|few|.|TRBJ1-4
CASSPMGREKLFF
TGTGCCAGCTCACCGATGGGAAGGGAAAAACTGTTTTTT
>TRBV6-6|.|.|TRBJ2-1
CASSYPPSSYNEQFF
TGTGCCAGCAGTTACCCCCCGAGCTCCTACAATGAGCAGTTCTTC
>TRBV5-4|few|.|TRBJ2-6
CASSSTGIPPGVLTF
TGTGCCAGCAGCTCTACAGGGATCCCCCCCGGCGTCCTGACTTTC
>TRBV19|.|.|TRBJ2-4
CASMNSVKNIQYF
TGTGCCAGTATGAATTCGGTCAAAAACATTCAGTACTTC
>TRBV4-2|few|.|TRBJ2-5
CASSQGATLQETQYF
TGTGCCAGCAGCCAAGGGGCGACCCTTCAAGAGACCCAGTACTTC
>TRBV20-1|.|TRBD1|TRBJ2-3
CSARATTGSEDTQYF
TGCAGTGCTAGAGCTACGACAGGGAGTGAAGATACGCAGTATTTT
>TRBV2|few|.|TRBJ1-1
CASSEAMNTEAFF
TGTGCCAGCAGTGAAGCGATGAACACTGAAGCTTTCTTT
>TRBV5-1|.|TRBD1|TRBJ1-2
CASSLEGAVSKNIYGYTF
TGCGCCAGCAGCTTGGAGGGGGCAGTCTCAAAGAATATCTATGGCTACACCTTC
>TRBV5-1|.|.|TRBJ2-2
CASTPAETNTGELFF
TGCGCCAGCACCCCTGCGGAGACGAACACCGGGGAGCTGTTTTTT
>TRBV12-3/TRBV12-4|many|.|TRBJ2-7
CASSMGGATEQYF
TGTGCCAGCTCTATGGGGGGGGCGACCGAGCAGTACTTC
>TRBV14|few|.|TRBJ1-1
CASSQDFGGNTEAFF
TGTGCCAGCAGCCAAGATTTCGGGGGGAACACTGAAGCTTTCTTT
>TRBV6-5|.|TRBD1|TRBJ1-2
CATRRDSYGYTF
TGTGCCACCCGCCGGGACAGCTATGGCTACACCTTC
>TRBV20-1|few|.|TRBJ1-1
CSARDPQGTEAFF
TGCAGTGCTAGAGACCCACAGGGTACTGAAGCTTTCTTT
>TRBV20-1|few|TRBD1|TRBJ1-6
CSARDPGQGGSPLHF
TGCAGTGCTAGAGATCCGGGACAGGGTGGATCACCCCTCCACTTT
>TRBV5-1|few|.|TRBJ2-1
CASSLLADNEQFF
TGCGCCAGCAGCTTGCTGGCCGACAATGAGCAGTTCTTC
>TRBV3-1|.|.|TRBJ1-4
CASSLLAGMREKLFF
TGTGCCAGCAGCCTACTGGCAGGGATGCGCGAAAAACTGTTTTTT
>TRBV10-3|.|.|TRBJ2-5
CAISELGETQYF
TGTGCCATCAGTGAGTTAGGGGAGACCCAGTACTTC
>TRBV18|few|.|TRBJ2-7
CATAVRGQTYEQYF
TGTGCCACCGCAGTGAGAGGACAAACCTACGAGCAGTACTTC
>TRBV11-2|few|.|TRBJ2-1
CASSFLVYNEQFF
TGTGCCAGCAGCTTCCTCGTCTACAATGAGCAGTTCTTC
>TRBV25-1|few|.|TRBJ2-1
CASAGLWLDEQFF
TGTGCCAGCGCCGGGTTATGGCTGGATGAGCAGTTCTTC
>TRBV6-1|many|.|TRBJ2-7
CASSAQGNEQYF
TGTGCCAGCAGTGCTCAAGGGAACGAGCAGTACTTC
>TRBV7-9|few|.|TRBJ2-7
CASSLGGSYYEQYF
TGTGCCAGCAGCCTAGGTGGCAGCTACTACGAGCAGTACTTC
>TRBV14|.|.|TRBJ1-6
CASSQGARSSYNSPLHF
TGTGCCAGCAGCCAAGGGGCCAGGAGCTCCTATAATTCACCCCTCCACTTT
>TRBV7-2|few|.|TRBJ2-5
CASSQVNRGKETQYF
TGTGCCAGCAGCCAAGTGAATAGGGGGAAGGAGACCCAGTACTTC